Shown below are 22 T cell receptor beta chains from a single sample sequenced in a study of regulatory T cells in long-lasting Graves disease. Time point here: persistent/refractory GD, antithyroid drugs over 5 years with positive TRAb. Construction of the TCR library relied on RNA isolated from PBMCs. To make TCR beta libraries, researchers used iRepertoire HTBI primers and Arm-PCR of CDR3 regions. TCRdb used MiXCR to reprocess the multiplex PCR reads, holding one entry per CDR3 protein. The sample holds under 500,000 distinct CDR3 sequences, less than 25% seen once. Specimen: peripheral blood mononuclear cells (PBMCs), collected when the disease was refractory, from a patient treated with antithyroid drugs. These receptors all stem from a female donor with Graves disease.

V usage is TRBV10-2 and J usage is TRBJ1-5; D unclear. Germline-derived CDR1 and CDR2 are WSHSY and SAAADI. This CDR3 spans 13 amino acids. V was shortened by 3 bases and J by 4 bases, with 7 bases between the two germline ends. The CDR3 DNA reads as TGCGCCAGCAGTGAATCCTTGAATCAGCCCCAGCATTTT. Amino acid sequence: CASSESLNQPQHF.

This clonotype was found many times. The chain couples TRBV7-3 to TRBJ2-5; D is possibly TRBD2 (6 bases). Germline loops: CDR1 SGHTA, CDR2 FQGTGA. The V gene lost 5 bases and the J gene lost 4 bases, with 17 bases spanning the gap. This CDR3 spans 15 amino acids. CDR3 nucleotides: TGTGCCAGCAGCCCTACTAGCTCCCCCGCAGAGACCCAGTACTTC. Amino acids: CASSPTSSPAETQYF.

There are many counts of this clonotype. This rearrangement joins TRBV11-2 to TRBJ1-1; tentative D call: TRBD1 (5 bases). The CDR3 has 14 amino acids. Germline lookup yields CDR1 SGHAT and CDR2 FQNNGV. Deletions cut 5 bases from V and 3 bases from J, with 13 bases between. CDR3 amino acids: CASSPTGTHTEAFF. The CDR3 nucleotides are TGTGCCAGCAGCCCCACGGGGACGCACACTGAAGCTTTCTTT.

V is TRBV19 and J is TRBJ1-5; TRBD1 matches at 7 bases. The junction had 11 bases not matched to a gene; V was cut back by 5 bases and J by 7 bases. Germline V gene lookup returns CDR1 LNHDA and CDR2 SQIVND (reference sequence). The CDR3 extends over 15 amino acids. The CDR3 DNA reads as TGTGCCAGTAGTGACCGGGACAGACTGATGCAGCCCCAGCATTTT. Amino acid sequence: CASSDRDRLMQPQHF.

As concerns this clonotype: Just one base apart from a much larger clone, this may be a read error. The chain carries TRBV6-2 or TRBV6-3 and TRBJ1-1; 7 positions match TRBD1. CDR1 and CDR2 (germline): MNHEY, SVGEGT. The CDR3 spans 11 residues. In DNA form, the CDR3 reads TGTGCCAGCAGTCCAGGGGGTGAAGTTTTCTTT. Amino acids: CASSPGGEVFF.

Many counts were recorded for this clonotype. V is TRBV30 and J is TRBJ2-7; D gene ambiguous. CDR1 and CDR2 from the germline V gene are GTSNPN and SVGIG (reference sequence). Trimming removed 3 bases at V and 4 bases at J, with 13 bases between. The CDR3 covers 13 residues. The CDR3 is CAWSALVGYEQYF. CDR3 nucleotide sequence: TGTGCCTGGAGCGCGCTGGTCGGGTACGAGCAGTACTTC.

DNA for the CDR3: TGCAGTGCTAGACTTCCTGGAGAGACCCAGTACTTC. As protein: CSARLPGETQYF. This chain links TRBV20-1 with TRBJ2-5; D is uncertain. Germline lookup yields CDR1 DFQATT and CDR2 SNEGSKA (reference sequence). Deletions cut 2 bases from V and 4 bases from J, with 8 bases between. The CDR3 spans 12 residues.

This chain uses TRBV6-2 or TRBV6-3 with TRBJ2-4, with a tentative D call TRBD1 (6 bases). Trimming took off 6 bases at V and 3 bases at J, with 24 bases between the two ends. Germline CDR1 is MNHEY and CDR2 is SVGEGT. This CDR3 has 18 residues. CDR3 in DNA: TGTGCCAGCAGGCCTCCTGAGTCGGACAGTGGATTCAAAAACATTCAGTACTTC. Residues: CASRPPESDSGFKNIQYF.

This chain links TRBV4-3 with TRBJ1-3; D unresolved. The V and J ends lost 5 bases and 2 bases respectively, with 7 bases between them. Germline CDR1 is LGHNA and CDR2 is YSLEER. The CDR3 has 13 amino acids. The CDR3 is CASSASPGNTIYF. The CDR3 DNA sequence: TGCGCCAGCAGCGCCAGCCCTGGAAACACCATATATTTT.

The CDR3 nucleotides read TGTGCCAGCAGCCCCCTAAGGACTAGCGGGAGGCCCGCGTTGCATTCTACGCAGTATTTT. It yields the protein CASSPLRTSGRPALHSTQYF. This chain connects TRBV6-1 to TRBJ2-3; 14 bases fit TRBD2. Per the germline V gene, CDR1 is MNHNS and CDR2 is SASEGT. The CDR3 consists of 20 residues. Losses at the gene ends were 6 bases for V and 8 bases for J; bases not matched to a gene: 22.

This clonotype was counted many times. This rearrangement joins TRBV2 to TRBJ2-7; no clear D gene. The CDR3 totals 11 residues. Germline lookup yields CDR1 SNHLY and CDR2 FYNNEI. V shed 2 bases and J shed 7 bases, with 6 bases lying between them. The chain's CDR3 is CASSERQEQYF. The DNA for the CDR3 is TGTGCCAGCAGTGAACGGCAGGAGCAGTACTTC.

V and J are TRBV6-5 and TRBJ1-2, with D perhaps matching TRBD1 (5 bases). Trimming removed 2 bases from V and 8 bases from J, with 18 bases in between. Germline assignment: CDR1 MNHEY and CDR2 SVGAGI. CDR3 length: 15 residues. The CDR3 region has the DNA TGTGCCAGCAGTTACCCGGGGGGAGTGACGGAGGGCTACACCTTC. Its translation: CASSYPGGVTEGYTF.

This rearrangement joins TRBV29-1 to TRBJ1-3, with D tentatively TRBD1 (6 bases). Trimming cost V 4 bases and J 1 base, with 14 bases left between them. The CDR3 has 15 residues. Germline CDR1 and CDR2: SQVTM and ANQGSEA. The CDR3 spells CSVASGTRSGNTIYF. CDR3 nucleotides: TGCAGCGTTGCCTCCGGGACACGGTCTGGAAACACCATATATTTT.

A few counts support this clonotype. The chain joins TRBV11-2 to TRBJ2-5, with D possibly TRBD1 on 6 matching bases. Per germline, CDR1 SGHAT and CDR2 FQNNGV. Trimming removed 4 bases at V and 0 bases at J, with 15 bases between. The CDR3 is 16 amino acids. This CDR3 is CASSSYTDRYQETQYF. The CDR3 nucleotides are TGTGCCAGCAGCTCCTACACCGACAGGTACCAAGAGACCCAGTACTTC. Full variable domain (remainder filled in from reference TRBV11-2 and TRBJ2-5): EAGVAQSPRYKIIEKRQSVAFWCNPISGHATLYWYQQILGQGPKLLIQFQNNGVVDDSQLPKDRFSAERLKGVDSTLKIQPAKLEDSAVYLCASSSYTDRYQETQYFGPGTRLLVL.

With respect to this clonotype: A single base separates this from a much larger clone, so it may be a read error. This chain connects TRBV11-2 to TRBJ2-7; tentatively, D is TRBD1 (6 bases). The CDR3 covers 14 residues. Germline V lookup: CDR1 SGHAT, CDR2 FQNNGV. Trimming removed 0 bases from V and 7 bases from J, with 13 bases in between. The CDR3 loop is CASSLDPGEWEQYF. The CDR3 region has the DNA TGTGCCAGCAGCTTAGACCCAGGGGAATGGGAGCAGTACTTC.

The gene calls are TRBV14 and TRBJ1-1, with D possibly TRBD1 on 6 matching bases. V lost 2 bases and J 4 bases, leaving 14 bases between the germline ends. Germline loops: CDR1 SGHDN, CDR2 FVKESK. This CDR3 is built from 15 residues. The CDR3 reads CASSQRGQESTEAFF. The CDR3 region has the DNA TGTGCCAGCAGCCAAAGGGGACAAGAGAGCACTGAAGCTTTCTTT.

This clonotype was observed a few times. This rearrangement joins TRBV6-2 or TRBV6-3 to TRBJ1-3; D not certain. CDR3 size: 16 residues. Germline V gives CDR1 MNHEY, CDR2 SVGEGT. V lost 6 bases to trimming and J lost 0 bases, with 15 bases between them. CDR3 loop: CASREGGMGSGNTIYF. The CDR3 coding sequence is TGTGCCAGCAGAGAGGGCGGAATGGGCTCTGGAAACACCATATATTTT.

This clonotype has ten or more counts. CDR3 region: CSVETGTGYEQYF. The CDR3 region has the DNA TGCAGCGTTGAAACCGGGACGGGGTACGAGCAGTACTTC. The V call is TRBV29-1, the J call TRBJ2-7; D is tentatively TRBD1 or TRBD2 (5 bases each). The CDR3 is 13 amino acids. CDR1 and CDR2 from the germline V gene are SQVTM and ANQGSEA. V lost 2 bases and J 4 bases, leaving 12 bases between the germline ends.

This clonotype was picked up a small number of times. The junction and the germline gene differ at one end; a read error may be behind it. The chain uses TRBV7-2 and TRBJ2-6; the D is unclear. This CDR3 has 11 residues. Per the germline V gene, CDR1 is SGHTA and CDR2 is FQGNSA. In nucleotides, the CDR3 is TGTGCCAACAGCCCCGCGAGCGTCCTGACTTTC. Amino acids: CANSPASVLTF.

The V call is TRBV2, the J call TRBJ1-5; D gene uncertain. V lost 6 bases, J lost 5 bases, and 17 bases lay in between. The length of the CDR3 is 15 residues. The germline V gene has CDR1 SNHLY and CDR2 FYNNEI. CDR3 DNA: TGTGCCAGCAGCTTCTCAGGAACCCCCGATCAGCCCCAGCATTTT. It yields the protein CASSFSGTPDQPQHF.

The chain carries TRBV12-3 or TRBV12-4 and TRBJ2-2; tentative D call: TRBD2 (5 bases). Trimming pared 3 bases from V and 1 base from J, leaving 12 bases between. This CDR3 spans 16 amino acids. CDR3 DNA: TGTGCCAGCAGTTTCAGCGGTACCCAGAACACCGGGGAGCTGTTTTTT. Translation gives CASSFSGTQNTGELFF.

V and J are TRBV28 and TRBJ1-5; 10 bases are a match to TRBD1. Germline lookup yields CDR1 MDHEN and CDR2 SYDVKM. This CDR3 is 16 amino acids long. With V trimmed by 4 bases and J by 4 bases, 7 bases remained unmatched. CDR3 protein: CASSSRQGARNQPQHF. CDR3 nucleotides: TGTGCCAGCAGTTCCCGACAGGGGGCGAGAAATCAGCCCCAGCATTTT.